This TCR beta chain was recovered during a study of T-cell memory formation after mild COVID-19. Using its own MiXCR run on the 5' RACE reads, TCRdb lists one record per CDR3 protein. The sample has some 250,000 distinct CDR3 sequences, roughly 18% seen once. Comment on this clonotype: Its matching antigen is unknown.

Points from the study as a whole: Memory from before infection featured some responding clones, which suggests cross-reactive memory joined.

This CDR3 has 17 amino acids. Trimming took 0 bases from V and 1 from J; bases not matched to a gene: 7. Germline values: CDR1 DFQATT, CDR2 SNEGSKA (reference sequence). Material: PBMCs or a T cell subset sorted from them (not recorded which). The receptor was derived from a man aged 18 to 29 who had mild COVID-19 (a few samples of this study predate the infection). Cell type and time point are not known. The chain carries TRBV20-1 and TRBJ2-3, with 10 positions matching TRBD2. Here the CDR3 DNA reads TGCAGTGCTAGAGATGTCATAGGGACTAGCGGCACAGATACGCAGTATTTT. It specifies CSARDVIGTSGTDTQYF.